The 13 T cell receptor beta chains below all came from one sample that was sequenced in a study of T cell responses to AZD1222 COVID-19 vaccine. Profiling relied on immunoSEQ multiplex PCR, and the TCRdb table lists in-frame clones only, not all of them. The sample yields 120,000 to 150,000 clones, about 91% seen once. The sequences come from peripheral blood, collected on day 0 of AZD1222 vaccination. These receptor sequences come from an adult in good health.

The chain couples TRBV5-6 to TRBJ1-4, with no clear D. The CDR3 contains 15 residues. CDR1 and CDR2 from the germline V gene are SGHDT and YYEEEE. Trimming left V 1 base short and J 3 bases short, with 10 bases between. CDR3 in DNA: TGTGCCAGCAGCTTGTCGGGGTTGGCTAATGAAAAACTGTTTTTT. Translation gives CASSLSGLANEKLFF.

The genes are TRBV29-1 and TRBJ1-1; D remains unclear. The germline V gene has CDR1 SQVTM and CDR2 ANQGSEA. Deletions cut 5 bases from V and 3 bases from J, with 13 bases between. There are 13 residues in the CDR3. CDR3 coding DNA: TGCAGCGTTTCCCGCCCGGGCGACACTGAAGCTTTCTTT. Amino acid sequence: CSVSRPGDTEAFF.

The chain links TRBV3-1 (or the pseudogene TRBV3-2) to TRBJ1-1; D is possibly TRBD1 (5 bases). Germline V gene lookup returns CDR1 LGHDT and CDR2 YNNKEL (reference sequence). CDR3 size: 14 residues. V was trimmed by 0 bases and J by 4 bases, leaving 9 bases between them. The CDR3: CASSQDSGGTEAFF. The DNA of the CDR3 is TGTGCCAGCAGCCAAGATAGTGGGGGCACTGAAGCTTTCTTT.

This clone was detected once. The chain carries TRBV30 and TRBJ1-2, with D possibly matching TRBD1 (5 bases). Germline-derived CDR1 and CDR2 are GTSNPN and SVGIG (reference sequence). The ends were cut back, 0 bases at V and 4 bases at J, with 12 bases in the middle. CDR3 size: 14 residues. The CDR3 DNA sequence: TGTGCCTGGAGTGTGGGGGGATTACCCTATGGCTACACCTTC. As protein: CAWSVGGLPYGYTF.

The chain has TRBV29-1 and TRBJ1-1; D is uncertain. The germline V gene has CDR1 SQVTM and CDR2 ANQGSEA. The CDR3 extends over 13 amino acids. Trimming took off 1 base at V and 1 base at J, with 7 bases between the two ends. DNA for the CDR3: TGCAGCGTTGAAGCGCAGGAGAACACTGAAGCTTTCTTT. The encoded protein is CSVEAQENTEAFF. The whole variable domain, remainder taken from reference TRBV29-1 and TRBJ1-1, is SAVISQKPSRDICQRGTSLTIQCQVDSQVTMMFWYRQQPGQSLTLIATANQGSEATYESGFVIDKFPISRPNLTFSTLTVSNMSPEDSSIYLCSVEAQENTEAFFGQGTRLTVV.

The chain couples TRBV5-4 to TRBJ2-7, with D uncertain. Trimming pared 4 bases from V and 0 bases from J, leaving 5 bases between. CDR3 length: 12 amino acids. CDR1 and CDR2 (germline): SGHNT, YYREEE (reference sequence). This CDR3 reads CASSGSSYEQYF. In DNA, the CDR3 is TGTGCCAGCAGCGGGTCCTCCTACGAGCAGTACTTC.

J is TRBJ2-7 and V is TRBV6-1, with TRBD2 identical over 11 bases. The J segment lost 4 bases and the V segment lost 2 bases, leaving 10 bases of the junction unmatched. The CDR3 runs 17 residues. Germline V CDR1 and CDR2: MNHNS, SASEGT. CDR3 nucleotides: TGTGCCAGCAGTGAATCCTTTGGGGCTAGCGGGAGGTACGAGCAGTACTTC. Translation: CASSESFGASGRYEQYF.

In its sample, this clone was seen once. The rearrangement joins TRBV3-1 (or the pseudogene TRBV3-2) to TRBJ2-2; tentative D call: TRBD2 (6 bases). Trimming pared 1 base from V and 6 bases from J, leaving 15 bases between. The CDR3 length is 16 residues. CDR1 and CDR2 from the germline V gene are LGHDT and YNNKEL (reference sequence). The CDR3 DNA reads TGTGCCAGCAGCCAAGTTGTGGGGGGAACGTCCGGGGAGCTGTTTTTT. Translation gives CASSQVVGGTSGELFF.

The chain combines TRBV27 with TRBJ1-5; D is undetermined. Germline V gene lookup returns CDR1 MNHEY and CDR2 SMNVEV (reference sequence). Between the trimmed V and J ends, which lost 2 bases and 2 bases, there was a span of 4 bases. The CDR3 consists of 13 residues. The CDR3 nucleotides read TGTGCCAGCAGTTTAATGGGCAATCAGCCCCAGCATTTT. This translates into CASSLMGNQPQHF.

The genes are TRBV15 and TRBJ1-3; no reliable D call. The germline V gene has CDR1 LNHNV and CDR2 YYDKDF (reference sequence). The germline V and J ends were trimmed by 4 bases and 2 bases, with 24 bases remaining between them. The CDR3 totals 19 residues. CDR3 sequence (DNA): TGTGCCACCAGCACCTCGGTTATGCGTGGCACTACGGCTGGAAACACCATATATTTT. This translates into CATSTSVMRGTTAGNTIYF. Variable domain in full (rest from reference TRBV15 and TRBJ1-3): DAMVIQNPRYQVTQFGKPVTLSCSQTLNHNVMYWYQQKSSQAPKLLFHYYDKDFNNEADTPDNFQSRRPNTSFCFLDIRSPGLGDTAMYLCATSTSVMRGTTAGNTIYFGEGSWLTVV.

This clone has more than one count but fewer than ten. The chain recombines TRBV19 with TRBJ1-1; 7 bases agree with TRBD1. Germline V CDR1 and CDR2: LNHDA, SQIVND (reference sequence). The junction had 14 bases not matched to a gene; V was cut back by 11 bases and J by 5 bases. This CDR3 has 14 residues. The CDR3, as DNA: TGTGCCTCGGATGAGGGGGCGGCGCGGACTGAAGCTTTCTTT. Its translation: CASDEGAARTEAFF.

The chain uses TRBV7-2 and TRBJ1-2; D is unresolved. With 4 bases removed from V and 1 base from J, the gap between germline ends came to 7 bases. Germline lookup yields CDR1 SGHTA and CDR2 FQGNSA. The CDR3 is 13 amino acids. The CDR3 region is CASSSFLNYGYTF. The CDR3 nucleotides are TGTGCCAGCAGCTCCTTTCTTAACTATGGCTACACCTTC. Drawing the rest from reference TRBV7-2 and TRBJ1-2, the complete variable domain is GAGVSQSPSNKVTEKGKDVELRCDPISGHTALYWYRQSLGQGLEFLIYFQGNSAPDKSGLPSDRFSAERTGGSVSTLTIQRTQQEDSAVYLCASSSFLNYGYTFGSGTRLTVV.

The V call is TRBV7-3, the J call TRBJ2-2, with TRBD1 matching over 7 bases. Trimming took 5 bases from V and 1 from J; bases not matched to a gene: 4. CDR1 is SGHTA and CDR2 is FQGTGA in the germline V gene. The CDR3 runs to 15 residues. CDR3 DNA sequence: TGTGCCAGCAGCACGACAGGGTTGAACACCGGGGAGCTGTTTTTT. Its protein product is CASSTTGLNTGELFF.